This T cell receptor beta chain was sequenced for a study of OX40 agonist ivuxolimab in advanced cancers. Study-wide context: Ivuxolimab was an agonistic, fully human IgG2 monoclonal antibody directed against OX40 (CD134), a costimulatory receptor. Intravenous ivuxolimab was administered to patients every 2 weeks at six dose levels: 0.01, 0.1, 0.3, 1.5, 3 and 10 mg/kg. Of the roughly 51 dose-escalation patients, hepatocellular carcinoma was present in about 20, melanoma in approximately 15, renal cell carcinoma in 9 and head and neck cancer in 9. In the dose-escalation cohort, around 80% of patients were male, and the mean age was 60 years with a range of about 20 to 90. Prior anti-PD-1, anti-PD-L1 or anti-CTLA-4 therapy was permitted, and about two fifths of dose-escalation patients had received checkpoint inhibitors. Partial responses were achieved by three dose-escalation patients, of whom one had hepatocellular carcinoma and two had cutaneous melanoma. Peripheral TCRbeta sequencing was intended to test whether TCR sequence diversity was altered and clonal T-cell expansion was caused by ivuxolimab. The paper covers the monotherapy dose-escalation part of the phase I ivuxolimab trial, which included N of about 56 patients. What the work shows at the level of the full study, not this receptor alone: After ivuxolimab, more expanded clones were found on average in CD8+ T cells than in CD4+ T cells. In the 0.1-3.0 mg/kg groups, partial responders had among the lowest normalized peripheral clonal expansion, particularly in CD8+ T cells. At doses of 0.1 to 3.0 mg/kg, clonal expansion of both CD4+ and CD8+ T cells in blood was seen between baseline and week 6. Which antigens the clonally expanded peripheral T cells were specific for was not determined. Low levels of normalized T-cell clonal expansion were also shown by some nonresponding patients.

Patients with a history of autoimmune disease or receiving systemic immunosuppression were excluded from the trial. Peripheral blood for TCR sequencing was drawn from every dose cohort at baseline, at cycle 4 day 1 and at cycle 7 day 1. The samples were taken from a phase I, first-in-human, multicenter, open-label dose-escalation trial of ivuxolimab. Adults with locally advanced or metastatic melanoma, renal cell, hepatocellular, or head and neck squamous cell carcinoma were enrolled in the trial. Before TCR sequencing, CD4+ and CD8+ T cells were separately sorted from peripheral blood. This clone showed up just a few times. The antigen it recognizes is unknown. No base quality information exists; no much larger clone differs at one position. The junction carries 9 bases between V and J, which are trimmed by 0 bases and 1 base respectively. The CDR3 covers 15 residues, taking in both the cysteine and the phenylalanine. Only the CDR3 portion is preserved as DNA: 45 bases, with reading frame beginning at the first base. Sequences LNHDA (CDR1) and SQIVND (CDR2) are obtained from the germline V gene (reference sequence).

For sequencing of the TCRbeta CDR3 region, genomic DNA was extracted from the sorted cells. TCRbeta CDR3 regions were sequenced using the immunoSEQ Assay. This immuneACCESS table, as held by TCRdb, lists in-frame sequences with V and J called but not all clones. Of the missing ones, under half trace to an unresolved V gene in checked studies; the others have no known cause. The table for this sample lists 50,000 or so clones; 85% to 90% of them were counted only once. The top ten clones comprise roughly 30% of the sample. The chain links TRBV19 with TRBJ1-1, with TRBD1 tentatively as D gene (6 bases match). The TCR sequence derives from an adult with an advanced solid tumor such as melanoma, head and neck, liver or kidney cancer. Sequencing used CD4+ or CD8+ T cells sorted from blood, obtained in a trial of the OX40 agonist ivuxolimab. The CDR3 here reads CASSIDIGGNTEAFF. The nucleotide sequence is TGTGCCAGTAGTATAGATATAGGGGGGAACACTGAAGCTTTCTTT. The full variable domain, with segments outside the CDR3 supplied by the reference TRBV19 and TRBJ1-1 proteins, appears as DGGITQSPKYLFRKEGQNVTLSCEQNLNHDAMYWYRQDPGQGLRLIYYSQIVNDFQKGDIAEGYSVSREKKESFPLTVTSAQKNPTAFYLCASSIDIGGNTEAFFGQGTRLTVV.